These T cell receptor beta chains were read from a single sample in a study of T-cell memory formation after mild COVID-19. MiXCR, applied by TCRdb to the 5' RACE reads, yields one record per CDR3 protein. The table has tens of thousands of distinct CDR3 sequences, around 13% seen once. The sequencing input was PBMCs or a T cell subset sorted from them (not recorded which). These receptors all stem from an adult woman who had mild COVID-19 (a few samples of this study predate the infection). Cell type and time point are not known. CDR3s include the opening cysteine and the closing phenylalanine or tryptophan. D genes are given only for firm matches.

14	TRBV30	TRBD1	CAWRETGGYYEQYF
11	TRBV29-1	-	CSVERDRGEYF
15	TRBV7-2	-	CASSLEVLSTDTQYF
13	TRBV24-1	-	CATSDLWGNEQFF
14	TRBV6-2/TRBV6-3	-	CASSYGAETGELFF
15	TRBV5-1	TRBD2	CASSSGTTYTDTQYF
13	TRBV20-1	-	CSARPRDAYEQYF
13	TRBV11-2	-	CASSPPSTDTQYF
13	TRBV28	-	CASSPDFTDTQYF
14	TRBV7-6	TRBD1	CASSLGTGAEKLFF
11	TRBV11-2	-	CASSFGTEAFF
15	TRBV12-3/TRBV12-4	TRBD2	CASSQTLAGHNEQFF
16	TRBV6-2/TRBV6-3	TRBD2	CASSYSSLAGRGEQYF
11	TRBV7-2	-	CASSLAAEAFF
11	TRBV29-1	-	CSPGGYTEAFF
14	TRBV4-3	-	CASSHTQGGGELFF
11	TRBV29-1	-	CSVEIDYEQYF
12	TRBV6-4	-	CASSEAPRGYTF
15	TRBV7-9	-	CASSPLGVAGYEQYF
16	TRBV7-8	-	CASSLVGPSSGNTIYF
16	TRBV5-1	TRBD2	CASSWGLAEDTDTQYF
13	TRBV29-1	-	CSVVPRGSYEQYF
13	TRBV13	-	CASSAVTRGEQYF
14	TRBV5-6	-	CASSSWSSYNEQFF
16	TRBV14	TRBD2	CASSPFSGRARKTQYF
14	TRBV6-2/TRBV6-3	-	CASTEGDNSYEQYF
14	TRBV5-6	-	CASSSFFGAGELFF
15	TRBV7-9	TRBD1	CASSPRTGVNTEAFF
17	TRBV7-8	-	CASSLQPRTDSTGELFF
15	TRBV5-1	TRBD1	CASSPGQGFYNEQFF
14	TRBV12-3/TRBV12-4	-	CASSLNGRMGEQFF
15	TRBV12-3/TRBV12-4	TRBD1	CASSSNRGYDNEQFF
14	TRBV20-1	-	CSARAGTVNTEAFF
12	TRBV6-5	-	CASSPDTDTQYF
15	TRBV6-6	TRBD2	CASSLAGWDQETQYF
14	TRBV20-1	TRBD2	CSASGGASYNEQFF
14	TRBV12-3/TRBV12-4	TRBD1	CASSGGQGNYGYTF
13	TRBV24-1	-	CATSDPTGTEQYF
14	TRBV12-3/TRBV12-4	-	CASSFDAENYGYTF
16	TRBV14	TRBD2	CASSQAPGLGDYEQYF
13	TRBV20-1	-	CSARDWGWEKLFF